A selection of T cell receptor beta chains follows, all from one sample in a study of T cell responses to AZD1222 COVID-19 vaccine. Data came from immunoSEQ multiplex PCR; TCRdb stores just in-frame clones and leaves some out. The data show 100,000 to 150,000 clones, with over 75% seen just once and 7.2% held by the top ten. The source material was peripheral blood, sampled on day 0 of AZD1222 vaccination. Receptor source: an adult in good health. CDR3s include the opening cysteine and the closing phenylalanine or tryptophan. A D gene is named only where the DNA matches it firmly. Where a row states a size, it is once, few, many or the class of an expanded clone; other rows omit it.

J gene: TRBJ2-1
D gene: TRBD1
clone size: -
V gene: TRBV5-1
CDR3 DNA: TGCGCCAGCAGTCAGGGAGCGACAGGGCCCCTTTCCTACAATGAGCAGTTCTTC
CDR3 protein: CASSQGATGPLSYNEQFF

J gene: TRBJ2-2
D gene: -
clone size: -
V gene: TRBV10-3
CDR3 DNA: TGTGCCATCAACCCCAAGCAGACCGGGGAGCTGTTTTTT
CDR3 protein: CAINPKQTGELFF

J gene: TRBJ2-5
D gene: -
clone size: once
V gene: TRBV11-2
CDR3 DNA: TGTGCCAGCAGCTCCCTCCGCGGACAAGAGACCCAGTACTTC
CDR3 protein: CASSSLRGQETQYF

J gene: TRBJ2-1
D gene: TRBD2
clone size: -
V gene: TRBV11-2
CDR3 DNA: TGTGCCAGCAGCTTTCCTAGCGGGATAAGTGAGCAGTTCTTC
CDR3 protein: CASSFPSGISEQFF

J gene: TRBJ1-3
D gene: -
clone size: -
V gene: TRBV2
CDR3 DNA: TGTGCCAGCAGGACCGCAGGGGTGGGAAACACCATATATTTT
CDR3 protein: CASRTAGVGNTIYF

J gene: TRBJ1-2
D gene: -
clone size: few
V gene: TRBV28
CDR3 DNA: TGTGCCAGCAGTTTAGGACAGAACTATGGCTACACCTTC
CDR3 protein: CASSLGQNYGYTF

J gene: TRBJ2-5
D gene: -
clone size: -
V gene: TRBV7-9
CDR3 DNA: TGTGCCAGCAGCCCTGGGGGGACCCAGTACTTC
CDR3 protein: CASSPGGTQYF

J gene: TRBJ2-7
D gene: -
clone size: -
V gene: TRBV18
CDR3 DNA: TGTGCCAGCTCACCCCTGAGCTCCTACGAGCAGTACTTC
CDR3 protein: CASSPLSSYEQYF

J gene: TRBJ1-5
D gene: TRBD1
clone size: -
V gene: TRBV19
CDR3 DNA: TGTGCCAGTAGTGGGCAGGGGGCCGCCGGCAATCAGCCCCAGCATTTT
CDR3 protein: CASSGQGAAGNQPQHF

J gene: TRBJ1-1
D gene: -
clone size: -
V gene: TRBV28
CDR3 DNA: TGTGCCAGCAGTTTAGTGAGGTCTGAAGCTTTCTTT
CDR3 protein: CASSLVRSEAFF

J gene: TRBJ1-2
D gene: -
clone size: once
V gene: TRBV3-1/TRBV3-2
CDR3 DNA: TGTGCCAGCAGCCCGCGTGGGAGGGGATTTGATGGCTACACCTTC
CDR3 protein: CASSPRGRGFDGYTF

J gene: TRBJ1-2
D gene: TRBD1
clone size: -
V gene: TRBV6-2/TRBV6-3
CDR3 DNA: TGTGCCAGCAGCCCCGGGACAGGGGACTATGGCTACACCTTC
CDR3 protein: CASSPGTGDYGYTF

J gene: TRBJ1-4
D gene: -
clone size: once
V gene: TRBV4-1
CDR3 DNA: TGCGCCAGCAGCCAAGATCCTCAGGGGCGAGGTGAAAAACTGTTTTTT
CDR3 protein: CASSQDPQGRGEKLFF

J gene: TRBJ2-7
D gene: -
clone size: -
V gene: TRBV18
CDR3 DNA: TGTGCCAGCTCACTGTTTCAGGAGGGGGTGGACGAGCAGTACTTC
CDR3 protein: CASSLFQEGVDEQYF

J gene: TRBJ2-3
D gene: -
clone size: -
V gene: TRBV12-2
CDR3 DNA: TGTGCAAGTCGGCTTGCTAGCGGAGGGCTCACAGATACGCAGTATTTT
CDR3 protein: CASRLASGGLTDTQYF

J gene: TRBJ2-1
D gene: TRBD2
clone size: once
V gene: TRBV24-1
CDR3 DNA: TGTGCCACCAGTGACCCCGGGACTAGCGGAGACAATGAGCAGTTCTTC
CDR3 protein: CATSDPGTSGDNEQFF

J gene: TRBJ1-1
D gene: -
clone size: few
V gene: TRBV24-1
CDR3 DNA: TGTGCCACCAGTGATGGGACGGACTTTACTGAAGCTTTCTTT
CDR3 protein: CATSDGTDFTEAFF

J gene: TRBJ2-5
D gene: -
clone size: -
V gene: TRBV5-6
CDR3 DNA: TGTGCCAGCAGCTTCTCGGGAGCCAAAGAGACCCAGTACTTC
CDR3 protein: CASSFSGAKETQYF

J gene: TRBJ1-6
D gene: -
clone size: -
V gene: TRBV20-1
CDR3 DNA: TGCTGGGGTGGAAATTCACCCCTCCACTTT
CDR3 protein: CWGGNSPLHF

J gene: TRBJ2-1
D gene: -
clone size: -
V gene: TRBV5-4
CDR3 DNA: TGTGCCAGCAGCTTGGGGGGTAGGGATTACAATGAGCAGTTCTTC
CDR3 protein: CASSLGGRDYNEQFF

J gene: TRBJ2-2
D gene: -
clone size: -
V gene: TRBV6-5
CDR3 DNA: TGTGCCAGCAACTCACTAGCCCCCGGGGAGCTGTTTTTT
CDR3 protein: CASNSLAPGELFF

J gene: TRBJ1-6
D gene: -
clone size: -
V gene: TRBV6-2/TRBV6-3
CDR3 DNA: TGTGCCAGCAGTTACGGGGGTCCCTCGTCCCTCCACTTT
CDR3 protein: CASSYGGPSSLHF

J gene: TRBJ1-5
D gene: -
clone size: -
V gene: TRBV28
CDR3 DNA: TGTGCCAGCCGAGGGGTTAGCAATCAGCCCCAGCATTTT
CDR3 protein: CASRGVSNQPQHF

J gene: TRBJ1-1
D gene: -
clone size: -
V gene: TRBV19
CDR3 DNA: TGTGCCAGTAGCGGGGACCCAAGAACTGAAGCTTTCTTT
CDR3 protein: CASSGDPRTEAFF

J gene: TRBJ2-1
D gene: TRBD1
clone size: -
V gene: TRBV7-6
CDR3 DNA: TGTGCCAGCAGCTTAACCGCCGGGACAGGTTTCTCCTACAATGAGCAGTTCTTC
CDR3 protein: CASSLTAGTGFSYNEQFF

J gene: TRBJ2-3
D gene: -
clone size: -
V gene: TRBV6-5
CDR3 DNA: TGTGCCAGCAGCCCAGGGGACCCCGGGCCAGATACGCAGTATTTT
CDR3 protein: CASSPGDPGPDTQYF

J gene: TRBJ2-5
D gene: TRBD2
clone size: -
V gene: TRBV6-5
CDR3 DNA: TGTGCCAGCAGTTCGACTAGCGGGAGGCCCCAAGAGACCCAGTACTTC
CDR3 protein: CASSSTSGRPQETQYF

J gene: TRBJ2-7
D gene: TRBD2
clone size: -
V gene: TRBV14
CDR3 DNA: TGTGCCAGCAGCCAAATAGCGGGTCACGAGCAGTACTTC
CDR3 protein: CASSQIAGHEQYF

J gene: TRBJ1-2
D gene: -
clone size: -
V gene: TRBV28
CDR3 DNA: TGTGCCAGCAGTTTAGTGGTGGGGGGCAGGGAGGACTATGGCTACACCTTC
CDR3 protein: CASSLVVGGREDYGYTF

J gene: TRBJ2-6
D gene: -
clone size: -
V gene: TRBV4-1
CDR3 DNA: TGCGCCAGCAGCCAGCCCTTTCGACGGTCTGGGGCCAACGTCCTGACTTTC
CDR3 protein: CASSQPFRRSGANVLTF

J gene: TRBJ1-5
D gene: -
clone size: -
V gene: TRBV6-6
CDR3 DNA: TGTGCCAGCAGTTACTCAGCCGCGAGCAATCAGCCCCAGCATTTT
CDR3 protein: CASSYSAASNQPQHF

J gene: TRBJ2-5
D gene: -
clone size: -
V gene: TRBV24-1
CDR3 DNA: TGTGCCACCAGTAAGGACCGAGAGACCCAGTACTTC
CDR3 protein: CATSKDRETQYF

J gene: TRBJ2-5
D gene: -
clone size: once
V gene: TRBV6-5
CDR3 DNA: TGTGCCAGCAGTTACAACAGTCACCAAGAGACCCAGTACTTC
CDR3 protein: CASSYNSHQETQYF

J gene: TRBJ2-7
D gene: TRBD1
clone size: -
V gene: TRBV10-3
CDR3 DNA: TGTGCCATCAGTGTAGGGGGCCCCTACGAGCAGTACTTC
CDR3 protein: CAISVGGPYEQYF

J gene: TRBJ1-1
D gene: TRBD1
clone size: -
V gene: TRBV10-2
CDR3 DNA: TGCGCCAGCAGTGGAAAGGGGGCATACACTGAAGCTTTCTTT
CDR3 protein: CASSGKGAYTEAFF

J gene: TRBJ2-3
D gene: -
clone size: -
V gene: TRBV7-5
CDR3 DNA: TGTGTCAGAAGCTCGTTAGGGCTATCCACCCTCACAGATACGCAGTATTTT
CDR3 protein: CVRSSLGLSTLTDTQYF

J gene: TRBJ1-5
D gene: -
clone size: -
V gene: TRBV28
CDR3 DNA: TGTGCCAGCAGGCCCAGGGCTACGAGCAATCAGCCCCAGCATTTT
CDR3 protein: CASRPRATSNQPQHF

J gene: TRBJ2-3
D gene: -
clone size: once
V gene: TRBV28
CDR3 DNA: TGTGCCAGCAGCCAGGGGAGCACAGATACGCAGTATTTT
CDR3 protein: CASSQGSTDTQYF

J gene: TRBJ2-2
D gene: TRBD2
clone size: -
V gene: TRBV6-1
CDR3 DNA: TGTGCCAGCAGTGAGCGGGGAGCGGGAATCGGCACCGGGGAGCTGTTTTTT
CDR3 protein: CASSERGAGIGTGELFF

J gene: TRBJ1-1
D gene: -
clone size: -
V gene: TRBV29-1
CDR3 DNA: TGCAGCGTTGAGAGACACTTGAACACTGAAGCTTTCTTT
CDR3 protein: CSVERHLNTEAFF

J gene: TRBJ2-2
D gene: TRBD2
clone size: once
V gene: TRBV27
CDR3 DNA: TGTGCCAGCAGTTTGACTAGCGGGAGGTCCGGGGAGCTGTTTTTT
CDR3 protein: CASSLTSGRSGELFF

J gene: TRBJ2-1
D gene: TRBD2
clone size: -
V gene: TRBV29-1
CDR3 DNA: TGCAGCGTTGAAGGACTAGCCCCGTCCTACAATGAGCAGTTCTTC
CDR3 protein: CSVEGLAPSYNEQFF

J gene: TRBJ2-2
D gene: -
clone size: -
V gene: TRBV2
CDR3 DNA: TGTGCCAGCAGTGAGTCGGCGATCTGGGGGCTGTTTTTT
CDR3 protein: CASSESAIWGLFF

J gene: TRBJ2-7
D gene: TRBD1
clone size: -
V gene: TRBV5-1
CDR3 DNA: TGCGCCAGCAGCCTAACCCGGACAGGGCCTTCCTACGAGCAGTACTTC
CDR3 protein: CASSLTRTGPSYEQYF

J gene: TRBJ1-6
D gene: TRBD1
clone size: -
V gene: TRBV5-6
CDR3 DNA: TGTGCCAGCAGCTTGGCGCCAGGGGGTTCACCCCTCCACTTT
CDR3 protein: CASSLAPGGSPLHF

J gene: TRBJ1-2
D gene: -
clone size: -
V gene: TRBV7-8
CDR3 DNA: TGTGCCAGCAGCGGCGAGCACTTTGTATATGGCTACACCTTC
CDR3 protein: CASSGEHFVYGYTF

J gene: TRBJ2-2
D gene: -
clone size: -
V gene: TRBV7-6
CDR3 DNA: TGTGCCAGCAGCTACAGCAGGGGAAGAATCGGGGAGCTGTTTTTT
CDR3 protein: CASSYSRGRIGELFF

J gene: TRBJ2-3
D gene: -
clone size: -
V gene: TRBV7-2
CDR3 DNA: TGTGCCAGCAGCTTAGCGGCACTTGGAGGGCCAGATACGCAGTATTTT
CDR3 protein: CASSLAALGGPDTQYF

J gene: TRBJ2-2
D gene: -
clone size: -
V gene: TRBV24-1
CDR3 DNA: TGTGCCACCAGTGCGGTAGATAGGGACACCGGGGAGCTGTTTTTT
CDR3 protein: CATSAVDRDTGELFF

J gene: TRBJ1-6
D gene: -
clone size: -
V gene: TRBV27
CDR3 DNA: TGTGCCAGCAGTCCCCGGACCTCTTCGGATTCACCCCTCCACTTT
CDR3 protein: CASSPRTSSDSPLHF